The 2 T cell receptor beta chains below were found in one sample sequenced in a study of CD8 T cells in Susac syndrome. Reverse transcription of about 0.45 to 1 ug RNA was performed with random hexamers. One entry per CDR3 protein, called by TCRdb with MiXCR from the immunoSEQ multiplex PCR reads. This repertoire shows about 110,000 distinct CDR3 sequences, roughly 94% found once; its top ten account for over 0.35%. What was sequenced was CD8+ T cells from PBMCs. All receptors derive from a human donor with Susac syndrome.

V is TRBV12-3 or TRBV12-4 and J is TRBJ2-2; tentatively, D is TRBD1 or TRBD2 (5 bases each). The CDR3 runs 14 residues. V was clipped by 0 bases and J by 5 bases, with 7 bases between them. The CDR3 sequence: CASSLAGVTGELFF. CDR3 sequence (DNA): TGTGCCAGCAGTTTAGCGGGGGTAACCGGGGAGCTGTTTTTT.

The chain uses TRBV12-3 or TRBV12-4 and TRBJ2-3, with unresolved D. Deletions cut 2 bases from V and 6 bases from J, with 6 bases between. The CDR3 is 12 amino acids. Written as DNA, the CDR3 is TGTGCCAGCAGTTTATCGGTGGATACGCAGTATTTT. Translated: CASSLSVDTQYF.